This T cell receptor beta chain came from a study of blood T cell repertoires in COVID-19. Trimming took 0 bases from V and 2 from J, leaving 10 bases between them. The CDR3 sequence is 15 residues long. Germline V CDR1 and CDR2: SGHRS, YFSETQ. Method: immunoSEQ multiplex PCR; TCRdb's copy keeps in-frame clones and lacks some. Of fewer than 500,000 clones listed, about 85% are singletons. Specimen: PBMCs or T cells enriched from blood (not recorded which). This clonotype was obtained from a woman aged 18-35 years with acute COVID-19. V is TRBV5-1 and J is TRBJ2-3; D may be TRBD2 (6 bases). As DNA, the CDR3 is TGCGCCAGCAGCTTGGAGCCGGGACTCACAGATACGCAGTATTTT. Protein: CASSLEPGLTDTQYF.